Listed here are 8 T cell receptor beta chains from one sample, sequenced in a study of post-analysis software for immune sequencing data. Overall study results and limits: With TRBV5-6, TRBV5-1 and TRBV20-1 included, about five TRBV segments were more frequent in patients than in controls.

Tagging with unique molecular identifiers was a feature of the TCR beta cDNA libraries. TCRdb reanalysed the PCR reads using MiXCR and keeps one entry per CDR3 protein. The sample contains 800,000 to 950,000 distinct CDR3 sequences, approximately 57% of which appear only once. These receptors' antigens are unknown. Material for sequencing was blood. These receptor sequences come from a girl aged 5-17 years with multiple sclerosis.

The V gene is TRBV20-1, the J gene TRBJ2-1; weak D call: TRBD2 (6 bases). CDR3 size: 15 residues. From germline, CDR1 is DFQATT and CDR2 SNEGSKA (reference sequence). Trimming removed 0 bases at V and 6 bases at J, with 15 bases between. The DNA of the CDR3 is TGCAGTGCTAGAGATGTGAGACTAGTCTCCAATGAGCAGTTCTTC. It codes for CSARDVRLVSNEQFF.

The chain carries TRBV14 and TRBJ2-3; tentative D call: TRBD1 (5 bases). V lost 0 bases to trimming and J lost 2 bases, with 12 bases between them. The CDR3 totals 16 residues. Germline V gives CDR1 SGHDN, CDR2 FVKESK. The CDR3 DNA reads TGTGCCAGCAGCCAAGATATCAGGGCTTCCACAGATACGCAGTATTTT. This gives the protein CASSQDIRASTDTQYF.

DNA of the CDR3: TGTGCCAGCAGCTCCCGTGGGTCGGGCTACGAGCAGTACTTC. Residues: CASSSRGSGYEQYF. The V gene is TRBV7-6, the J gene TRBJ2-7; no firm D call. Between the trimmed V and J ends, which lost 4 bases and 3 bases, there was a span of 13 bases. CDR1 and CDR2 from the germline V gene are SGHVS and FNYEAQ. This CDR3 spans 14 amino acids. Looking up the rest from reference TRBV7-6 and TRBJ2-7 gives the full variable domain: GAGVSQSPRYKVTKRGQDVALRCDPISGHVSLYWYRQALGQGPEFLTYFNYEAQQDKSGLPNDRFSAERPEGSISTLTIQRTEQRDSAMYRCASSSRGSGYEQYFGPGTRLTVT.

CDR3 nucleotides: TGTGCCAGCAGCTTCGGCGAATGGGAGACCCAGTACTTC. Its translation: CASSFGEWETQYF. The V and J genes are TRBV7-9 and TRBJ2-5; no clear D. This CDR3 contains 13 residues. CDR1 SEHNR and CDR2 FQNEAQ come from the germline V gene (reference sequence). The V end lost 3 bases, the J end lost 5 bases, and 10 bases lay between the germline ends.

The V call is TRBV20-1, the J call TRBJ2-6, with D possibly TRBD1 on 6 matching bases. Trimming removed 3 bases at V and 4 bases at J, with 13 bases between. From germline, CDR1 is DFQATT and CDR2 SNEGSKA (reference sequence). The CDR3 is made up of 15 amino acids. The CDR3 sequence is CSASLQGEGANVLTF. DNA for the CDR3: TGCAGTGCTAGTTTACAGGGAGAGGGGGCCAACGTCCTGACTTTC.

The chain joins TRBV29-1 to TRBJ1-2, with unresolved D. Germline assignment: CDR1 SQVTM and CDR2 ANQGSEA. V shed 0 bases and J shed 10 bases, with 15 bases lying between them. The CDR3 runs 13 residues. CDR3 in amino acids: CSVEDGVRSYYTF. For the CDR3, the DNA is TGCAGCGTTGAAGACGGGGTCAGGTCGTACTACACCTTC.

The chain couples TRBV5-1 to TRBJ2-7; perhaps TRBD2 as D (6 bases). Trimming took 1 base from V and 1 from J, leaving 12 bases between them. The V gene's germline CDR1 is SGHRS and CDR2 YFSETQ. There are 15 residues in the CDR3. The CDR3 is CASSLLQGGSYEQYF. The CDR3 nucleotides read TGCGCCAGCAGCTTGCTCCAGGGAGGATCCTACGAGCAGTACTTC.

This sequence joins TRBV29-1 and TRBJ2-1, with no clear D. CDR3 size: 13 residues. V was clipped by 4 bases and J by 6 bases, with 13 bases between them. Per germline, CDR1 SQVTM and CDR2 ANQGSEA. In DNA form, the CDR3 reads TGCAGCGTTGTTTCTCCCGGCCCCAATGAGCAGTTCTTC. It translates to CSVVSPGPNEQFF.